The 11 T cell receptor beta chains in this list originate from one sample, sequenced in a study of CD8 T cells in ankylosing spondylitis. TCRdb reanalysed the 5' RACE reads using MiXCR and keeps one entry per CDR3 protein. The data contain about 350,000 distinct CDR3 sequences, more than 20% of them singletons. Sequenced sample: blood, either unsorted or a sorted T cell fraction (not recorded which). All receptors derive from a male donor with ankylosing spondylitis or in good health (not recorded which).

The chain employs TRBV29-1 and TRBJ2-1, with a tentative D call TRBD1 (5 bases). This CDR3 comprises 15 residues. Trimming shortened V by 7 bases and J by 1 base, and 17 bases separated the two germline ends. Germline V gene data show CDR1 as SQVTM and CDR2 as ANQGSEA. CDR3 sequence reads: CSAESTVLSYNEQFF. For the CDR3, the DNA is TGCAGCGCCGAATCGACAGTTCTTTCCTACAATGAGCAGTTCTTC.

This clonotype was seen more than once but under ten times. The chain has TRBV11-3 and TRBJ2-3; tentative D call: TRBD2 (6 bases). Germline V gene lookup returns CDR1 SGHNT and CDR2 YENEEA. The V end lost 5 bases, the J end lost 3 bases, and 18 bases lay between the germline ends. The CDR3 consists of 16 residues. This chain's CDR3 is CASSHGGGRVTDTQYF. Written as DNA, the CDR3 is TGTGCCAGCAGCCATGGGGGAGGCAGGGTGACAGATACGCAGTATTTT.

This clonotype was recorded a few times. The CDR3 coding sequence is TGTGCCAGCAGCGTCCCCTCAGCGGGGGGGCAGAAAGATACGCAGTATTTT. It yields the protein CASSVPSAGGQKDTQYF. The rearrangement joins TRBV9 to TRBJ2-3; 10 nucleotides match TRBD2. The CDR3 runs 17 residues. The germline V gene encodes CDR1 SGDLS and CDR2 YYNGEE. The J segment lost 5 bases and the V segment lost 2 bases, leaving 11 bases of the junction unmatched.

This clonotype has at least ten counts. The V gene is TRBV27, the J gene TRBJ2-1; 7 positions agree with TRBD1. The CDR3 covers 13 residues. Germline V gives CDR1 MNHEY, CDR2 SMNVEV (reference sequence). V lost 2 bases, J lost 6 bases, and 1 base stayed unmatched. CDR3 protein: CASSLTGVNEQFF. CDR3 coding DNA: TGTGCCAGCAGTTTAACAGGGGTCAATGAGCAGTTCTTC.

This clonotype was seen ten or more times. In nucleotides, the CDR3 is TGTGCCAGCAGCCAAGATGAGAGCGGGGGGGCCGCCGAGCAGTACTTC. Protein sequence: CASSQDESGGAAEQYF. This chain uses TRBV4-2 with TRBJ2-7; TRBD2 matches at 10 bases. The CDR3 totals 16 residues. The V gene's germline CDR1 is LGHNA and CDR2 YNFKEQ. V trimming: 0 bases; J trimming: 6 bases; junction bases outside the gene matches: 8.

This clonotype was counted between two and nine times. V is TRBV28 and J is TRBJ2-3; D call uncertain. CDR1 is MDHEN, CDR2 SYDVKM, per germline. The CDR3 totals 17 residues. V dropped 2 bases and J dropped 0 bases, with 15 bases sitting between them. CDR3 loop: CASSLTLGATSTDTQYF. Here the CDR3 DNA reads TGTGCCAGCAGTTTAACCCTTGGAGCGACTAGCACAGATACGCAGTATTTT.

This clonotype was seen a few times. The chain combines TRBV12-3 or TRBV12-4 with TRBJ1-2; tentative D call: TRBD1 (5 bases). The CDR3 is 17 amino acids. Between the trimmed V and J ends, which lost 6 bases and 3 bases, there was a span of 23 bases. CDR3 nucleotides: TGTGCCAGCAGCCTCCCTTCGGGTGCGGGGACTTACTATGGCTACACCTTC. Protein: CASSLPSGAGTYYGYTF.

Many counts were recorded for this clonotype. The chain joins TRBV30 to TRBJ2-3; 12 nucleotides align to TRBD2. In germline, CDR1 is GTSNPN, CDR2 SVGIG (reference sequence). V was clipped by 7 bases and J by 2 bases; unmatched bases: 1. CDR3 length: 13 residues. The CDR3 DNA follows: TGTGCCTCTAGCGGGGGGGCCACAGATACGCAGTATTTT. Residues: CASSGGATDTQYF.

The gene calls are TRBV6-2 or TRBV6-3 and TRBJ2-3; D is ambiguous. Germline CDR1 reads MNHEY; CDR2 reads SVGEGT. This CDR3 has 15 amino acids. Trimming cost V 6 bases and J 7 bases, with 20 bases left between them. The CDR3 bases are TGTGCCAGCAGCCCTCCCTCCTTTACGATATATACGCAGTATTTT. Its translation: CASSPPSFTIYTQYF.

V gene TRBV6-1 combines with J gene TRBJ2-7, with 10 bases fitting TRBD1. The V segment lost 5 bases and the J segment 5 bases; nucleotides outside the gene matches: 9. CDR1 is MNHNS and CDR2 is SASEGT in the germline V gene. The CDR3 has 15 residues. CDR3 in amino acids: CASSTFGTGEDEQYF. Here the CDR3 DNA reads TGTGCCAGCAGTACCTTTGGGACAGGGGAAGACGAGCAGTACTTC.

This rearrangement joins TRBV7-3 to TRBJ2-5; 12 nucleotides match TRBD1. The CDR3 covers 18 residues. Germline V gene sequence: CDR1 SGHTA, CDR2 FQGTGA. Trimming at V came to 4 bases and at J to 5 bases, leaving 14 bases not matched to a gene. In DNA form, the CDR3 reads TGTGCCAGCAGCTCCCCGGGCGCCGGGACAGGGGGCCAGGAGACCCAGTACTTC. Translated, it gives CASSSPGAGTGGQETQYF. Looking up the rest from reference TRBV7-3 and TRBJ2-5 gives the full variable domain: GAGVSQTPSNKVTEKGKYVELRCDPISGHTALYWYRQSLGQGPEFLIYFQGTGAADDSGLPNDRFFAVRPEGSVSTLKIQRTERGDSAVYLCASSSPGAGTGGQETQYFGPGTRLLVL.